The table lists the clone carrying this TCR beta chain with a few counts. This sample is part of a study of T cells after yellow fever vaccination. Overall study: The fractions with low cell numbers were processed using SMART-Seq v4 Ultra Low Input.

The 5'RACE template-switching step produced TCR cDNA and added a universal primer site and UMIs. TCRdb fed the 5' RACE reads into MiXCR, producing one record per CDR3 protein. The sample includes hundreds of thousands of distinct CDR3 sequences, 18% of them seen just once. The source was PBMCs, collected before the yellow fever booster vaccination. This sequence originates from a man between 18 and 29 years old who received the YFV17D yellow fever vaccine.

The CDR3 DNA reads as TGTGCCAGCAGCACCCCGGGGGGGGATGGCTACACCTTC. This gives the protein CASSTPGGDGYTF. The gene calls are TRBV5-4 and TRBJ1-2; perhaps TRBD1 as D (5 bases). This CDR3 comprises 13 residues. CDR1 SGHNT and CDR2 YYREEE come from the germline V gene (reference sequence). V was pared by 4 bases and J by 6 bases, with 13 bases between.